This record covers a single T cell receptor beta chain. Original processing notes: Estimation of nucleated cell counts was performed using reference gene primer amplification. Sequenced by immunoSEQ multiplex PCR; TCRdb stores in-frame clones only, minus some. V and J calls and clone size are as listed in that table; D and trimming were resolved from the DNA. The repertoire holds 140,000 or so clones, under 80% seen once, with 4.2% in the top ten. This sample is part of a study of blood T cell repertoires in COVID-19. About the research overall: The United States, Italy and Spain supplied acute and convalescent COVID-19 samples. The analysed material was cDNA or gDNA that came from T cells, B-cell-depleted T cells, or PBMCs.

CDR3 length: 18 residues. The V end was cut by 2 bases, the J end by 0 bases, with 16 bases between. Germline CDR1 and CDR2: SGHAT and FQNNGV. The chain combines TRBV11-2 with TRBJ2-2; maybe TRBD2 (6 bases). The sample was peripheral blood. The clonotype originates from a man in his sixties with acute or convalescent COVID-19. CDR3 sequence reads: CASSLPLWGRPNTGELFF. The CDR3 DNA is TGTGCCAGCAGCTTACCCCTCTGGGGGAGGCCGAACACCGGGGAGCTGTTTTTT.